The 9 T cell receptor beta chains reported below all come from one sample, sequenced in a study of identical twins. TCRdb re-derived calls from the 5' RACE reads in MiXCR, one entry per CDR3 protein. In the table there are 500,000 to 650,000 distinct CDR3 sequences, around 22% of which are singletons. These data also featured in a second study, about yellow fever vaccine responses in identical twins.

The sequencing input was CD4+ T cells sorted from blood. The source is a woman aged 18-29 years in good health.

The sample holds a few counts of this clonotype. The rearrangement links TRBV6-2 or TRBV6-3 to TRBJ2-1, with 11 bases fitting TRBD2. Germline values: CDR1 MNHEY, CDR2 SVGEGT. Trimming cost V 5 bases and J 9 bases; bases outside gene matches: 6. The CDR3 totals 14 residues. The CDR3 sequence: CASSPSGRRGEQFF. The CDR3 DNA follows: TGTGCCAGCAGTCCTAGCGGGAGGCGGGGTGAGCAGTTCTTC.

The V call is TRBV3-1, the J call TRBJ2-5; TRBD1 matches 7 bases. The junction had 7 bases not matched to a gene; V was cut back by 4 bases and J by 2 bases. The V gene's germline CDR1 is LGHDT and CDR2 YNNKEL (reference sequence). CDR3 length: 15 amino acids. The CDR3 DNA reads TGTGCCAGCAGCCTCGAGGGGGCCCTACAAGAGACCCAGTACTTC. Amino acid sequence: CASSLEGALQETQYF.

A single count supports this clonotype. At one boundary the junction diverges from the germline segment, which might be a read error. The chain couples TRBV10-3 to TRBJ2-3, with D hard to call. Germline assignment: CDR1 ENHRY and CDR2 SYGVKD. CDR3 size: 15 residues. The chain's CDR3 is CGISEKGTSTDTQYF. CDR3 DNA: TGTGGCATCAGTGAGAAGGGTACTAGCACAGATACGCAGTATTTT.

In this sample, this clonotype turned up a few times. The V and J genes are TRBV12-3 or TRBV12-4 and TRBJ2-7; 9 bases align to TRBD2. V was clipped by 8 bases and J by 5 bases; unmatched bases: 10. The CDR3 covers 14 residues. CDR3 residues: CASSWSGRFHEQYF. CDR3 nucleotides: TGTGCCAGCTCGTGGAGCGGGAGGTTCCACGAGCAGTACTTC.

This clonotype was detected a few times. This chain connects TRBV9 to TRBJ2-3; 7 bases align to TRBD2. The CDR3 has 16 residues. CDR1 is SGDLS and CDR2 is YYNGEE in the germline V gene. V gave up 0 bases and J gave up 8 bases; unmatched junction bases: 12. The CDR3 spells CASSVATGLAAGTQYF. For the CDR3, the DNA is TGTGCCAGCAGCGTAGCTACGGGGCTAGCGGCAGGTACGCAGTATTTT.

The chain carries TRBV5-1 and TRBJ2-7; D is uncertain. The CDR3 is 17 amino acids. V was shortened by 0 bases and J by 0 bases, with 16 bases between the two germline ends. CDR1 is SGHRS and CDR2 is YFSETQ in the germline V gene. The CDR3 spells CASSLAPTLGPSYEQYF. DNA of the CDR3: TGCGCCAGCAGCTTGGCCCCAACTCTCGGCCCCTCCTACGAGCAGTACTTC.

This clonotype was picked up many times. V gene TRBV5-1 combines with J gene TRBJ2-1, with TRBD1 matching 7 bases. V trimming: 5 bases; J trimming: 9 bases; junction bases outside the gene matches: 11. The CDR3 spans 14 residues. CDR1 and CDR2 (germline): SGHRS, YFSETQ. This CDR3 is CASRDRMAVGEQFF. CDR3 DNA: TGCGCCAGCAGGGACAGGATGGCCGTAGGTGAGCAGTTCTTC.

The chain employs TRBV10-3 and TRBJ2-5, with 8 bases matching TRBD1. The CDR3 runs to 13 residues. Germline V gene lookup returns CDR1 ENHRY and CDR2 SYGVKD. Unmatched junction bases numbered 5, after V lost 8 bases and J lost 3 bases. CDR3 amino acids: CAISGGEKETQYF. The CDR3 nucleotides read TGTGCCATCTCAGGGGGCGAGAAAGAGACCCAGTACTTC.

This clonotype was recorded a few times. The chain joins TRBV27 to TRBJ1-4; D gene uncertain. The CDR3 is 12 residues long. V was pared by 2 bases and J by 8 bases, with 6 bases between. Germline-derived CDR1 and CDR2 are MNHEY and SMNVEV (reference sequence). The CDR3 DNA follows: TGTGCCAGCAGTTTAGGGAGGGAAAAACTGTTTTTT. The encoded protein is CASSLGREKLFF. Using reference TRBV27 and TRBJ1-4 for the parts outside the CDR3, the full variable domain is EAQVTQNPRYLITVTGKKLTVTCSQNMNHEYMSWYRQDPGLGLRQIYYSMNVEVTDKGDVPEGYKVSRKEKRNFPLILESPSPNQTSLYFCASSLGREKLFFGSGTQLSVL.